Following are 7 T cell receptor beta chains from one sample sequenced in a study of lymphopenia after photon versus proton radiotherapy. The table came from immunoSEQ multiplex PCR; TCRdb's copy has only in-frame clones and leaves some out. The sample carries approximately 15,000 clones, 82% recorded once. This sample comprised peripheral blood, obtained from a patient treated with photon-based radiotherapy. These receptors were collected from a man between 50 and 59 years old with gastric cancer.

This sequence joins TRBV13 and TRBJ2-3; 8 positions agree with TRBD1. The CDR3 is 18 residues long. Germline trimming cut 1 base from V and 2 bases from J; bases unmatched to any gene: 11. Germline CDR1 is PRHDT and CDR2 is FYEKMQ (reference sequence). CDR3 coding DNA: TGTGCCAGCAGCTTAGAAGGTATGCGGACAGGGATCACAGATACGCAGTATTTT. It yields the protein CASSLEGMRTGITDTQYF.

The rearrangement links TRBV18 to TRBJ2-1; 16 bases are shared with TRBD2. The V and J ends lost 8 bases and 0 bases, in that order; junction bases with no gene match: 4. This CDR3 contains 17 residues. CDR1 KGHSH and CDR2 LQKENI come from the germline V gene. CDR3 sequence (DNA): TGTGCCAGCACGGGACTAGCGGGGGGGAGCTCCTACAATGAGCAGTTCTTC. It codes for CASTGLAGGSSYNEQFF.

This chain connects TRBV19 to TRBJ2-1; 9 bases align to TRBD2. The J segment lost 7 bases and the V segment lost 4 bases, leaving 5 bases of the junction unmatched. The CDR3 spans 14 residues. CDR1 is LNHDA and CDR2 is SQIVND in the germline V gene (reference sequence). CDR3 DNA: TGTGCCAGTAGTAAAATAGCGGGGGTTAATGAGCAGTTCTTC. The encoded protein is CASSKIAGVNEQFF.

The V and J genes are TRBV11-2 and TRBJ2-3; D possibly corresponds to TRBD2 (6 bases). Germline V gives CDR1 SGHAT, CDR2 FQNNGV. The length of the CDR3 is 19 residues. Between the trimmed V and J ends, which lost 3 bases and 1 base, there was a span of 23 bases. This CDR3 is CASSFPTLLAGRGTDTQYF. For the CDR3, the DNA is TGTGCCAGCAGCTTCCCCACCTTACTAGCTGGGCGGGGCACAGATACGCAGTATTTT.

The chain recombines TRBV19 with TRBJ1-4; D is unclear. Germline assignment: CDR1 LNHDA and CDR2 SQIVND (reference sequence). The CDR3 is 15 residues long. The V gene lost 0 bases and the J gene lost 5 bases, with 10 bases spanning the gap. This chain's CDR3 is CASSIDREGNEKLFF. DNA of the CDR3: TGTGCCAGTAGTATAGATCGGGAAGGGAATGAAAAACTGTTTTTT.

The chain couples TRBV11-2 to TRBJ2-3; 9 bases are a match to TRBD2. V dropped 3 bases and J dropped 6; count of bases not matched to a gene: 4. The CDR3 is 14 residues long. Germline-derived CDR1 and CDR2 are SGHAT and FQNNGV. The CDR3 DNA sequence: TGTGCCAGCAGCTTTCTAGCGGGGTTGGATACGCAGTATTTT. Its translation: CASSFLAGLDTQYF. The full variable domain, rest sourced from reference TRBV11-2 and TRBJ2-3, is EAGVAQSPRYKIIEKRQSVAFWCNPISGHATLYWYQQILGQGPKLLIQFQNNGVVDDSQLPKDRFSAERLKGVDSTLKIQPAKLEDSAVYLCASSFLAGLDTQYFGPGTRLTVL.

This chain links TRBV5-4 with TRBJ2-3; TRBD2 matches 9 bases. Germline CDR1 is SGHNT and CDR2 is YYREEE (reference sequence). With 4 bases clipped from V and 3 bases from J, the junction kept 12 bases outside the gene matches. The CDR3 is 17 amino acids. DNA for the CDR3: TGTGCCAGCAGCCCGGGGGGGCTAGCGGGGAGGACAGATACGCAGTATTTT. This gives the protein CASSPGGLAGRTDTQYF.